Ten or more counts support the clone carrying this T cell receptor beta chain. The authors built TCR beta libraries using iRepertoire HTBI primers and Arm-PCR of CDR3 regions. MiXCR, applied by TCRdb to the multiplex PCR reads, yields one record per CDR3 protein. The sample lists about 620,000 distinct CDR3 sequences, less than 20% seen once, with about 17% in the top ten. CDR1 and CDR2 from the germline V gene are LNHNV and YYDKDF (reference sequence). The CDR3 has 15 residues. Trimming cost V 1 base and J 2 bases; bases outside gene matches: 5. This sample stems from a study of regulatory T cells in long-lasting Graves disease. Time point indicated: newly diagnosed GD, antithyroid drugs for less than 3 months. There was RNA extracted from PBMCs, and the TCR library was made from it. This sample was shared with a second study, whose subject was T cells in Graves' hyperthyroidism and ophthalmopathy.

The sample in question was peripheral blood mononuclear cells (PBMCs), obtained at new diagnosis, from a patient treated with antithyroid drugs. The clonotype comes from a woman aged 25 to 39 with Graves disease. The chain links TRBV15 to TRBJ2-7; 7 nucleotides line up with TRBD2. This chain's CDR3 is CATSRVGGVPYEQYF. The CDR3 DNA is TGTGCCACCAGCAGAGTTGGGGGGGTCCCCTACGAGCAGTACTTC.